The rows below give T cell receptor beta chains drawn from one sample of a study of blood T cells in healthy people across ages. TCRdb processed the 5' RACE reads anew with MiXCR; each CDR3 protein has one entry. The sample lists fewer than 950,000 distinct CDR3 sequences, about 55% occurring once. The sample taken for sequencing was blood. The source is a man older than 75 in good health. CDR3s leave out the opening cysteine and the closing phenylalanine or tryptophan.

>TRBV6-5
VSSYGLAPRVHEQY
>TRBV29-1
SVVKGGETQY
>TRBV6-5
ASRGQGSSYEQY
>TRBV24-1
ATSDPAGGHNEQF
>TRBV20-1
SASRTGTYEQY
>TRBV7-9
ASSEWGQGTDTQY
>TRBV6-5
ASSGSGYYEQY
>TRBV20-1
SASTYLNTEAF
>TRBV24-1
ATSDSGNGAQY
>TRBV7-9
ASSLVVGQGNTEAF
>TRBV2
ASSKSGLASYEQY
>TRBV7-2
ASSEGAFQPQH
>TRBV7-2
ASSSWDVLRAF
>TRBV29-1
SVDIGELF
>TRBV13
ASRLAGGWGEQF
>TRBV14
ASSQEGWQSEQY
>TRBV21-1
ASPKGRQLEQF
>TRBV3-1
ASSQDEGRNTEAF
>TRBV28
ATRDYSSYEQY
>TRBV18
ASSPFTGGGHNEQF
>TRBV16
ASSQVSSGYGEQY
>TRBV12-3/TRBV12-4
ASSFGADIEKLF
>TRBV2
ATGTSWNEQF
>TRBV28
ASISAGGSSYNEQF
>TRBV5-5
ASSPLGGGRTDTQY
>TRBV7-9
ASSDPTGGPPRYAY
>TRBV3-1
ASSQEGMNNSPLH
>TRBV2
ASSEGLAGATQY
>TRBV27
ASGLTGIGQPQH
>TRBV19
ASSLTGTGANYGYT
>TRBV5-1
ASSLDLSEQF
>TRBV2
ASRGLAGGLSYNEQY
>TRBV10-3
AISGVLSNQPQH
>TRBV12-3/TRBV12-4
ASSRIQGARDIQY
>TRBV20-1
SANMADRVGYT
>TRBV5-1
ASSLNTVTYEQY
>TRBV12-3/TRBV12-4
ASSTFIYNEQF
>TRBV5-1
ASSISAAFYEQY
>TRBV14
ASSQDQGNYGYT
>TRBV2
AGYQGTRETQY
>TRBV4-2
ASSPGRAKNIQY
>TRBV19
ASSAGIPYEQY